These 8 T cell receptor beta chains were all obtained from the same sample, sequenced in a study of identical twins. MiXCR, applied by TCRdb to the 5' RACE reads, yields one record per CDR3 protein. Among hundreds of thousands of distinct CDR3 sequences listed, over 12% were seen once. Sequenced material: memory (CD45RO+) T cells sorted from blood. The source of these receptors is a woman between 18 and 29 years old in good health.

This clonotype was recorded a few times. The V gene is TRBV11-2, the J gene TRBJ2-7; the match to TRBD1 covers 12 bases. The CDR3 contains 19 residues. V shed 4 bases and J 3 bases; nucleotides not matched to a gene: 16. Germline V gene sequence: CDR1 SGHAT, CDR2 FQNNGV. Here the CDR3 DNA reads TGTGCCAGCAGCTCCCGGCACGGGACAGGGGGCAAATGGGGCTACGAGCAGTACTTC. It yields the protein CASSSRHGTGGKWGYEQYF. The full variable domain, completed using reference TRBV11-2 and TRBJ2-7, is EAGVAQSPRYKIIEKRQSVAFWCNPISGHATLYWYQQILGQGPKLLIQFQNNGVVDDSQLPKDRFSAERLKGVDSTLKIQPAKLEDSAVYLCASSSRHGTGGKWGYEQYFGPGTRLTVT.

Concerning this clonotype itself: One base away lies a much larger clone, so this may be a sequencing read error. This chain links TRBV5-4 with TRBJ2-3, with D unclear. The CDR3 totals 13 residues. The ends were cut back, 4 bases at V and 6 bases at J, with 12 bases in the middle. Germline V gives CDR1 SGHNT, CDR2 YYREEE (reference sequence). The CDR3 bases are TGTGCCAGCAGCCCCGCGACCTCGGATACGCAGTATTTT. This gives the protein CASSPATSDTQYF.

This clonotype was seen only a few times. CDR3 bases: TGTGCCAGCTCACAGACTAGACAAGAGACCCAGTACTTC. It specifies CASSQTRQETQYF. The chain is built from TRBV18 and TRBJ2-5; D might be TRBD2 (6 bases). The V end was cut by 4 bases, the J end by 2 bases, with 8 bases between. The CDR3 length is 13 residues. Germline-derived CDR1 and CDR2 are KGHSH and LQKENI. The entire variable domain, with the rest obtained from reference TRBV18 and TRBJ2-5, is as follows: NAGVMQNPRHLVRRRGQEARLRCSPMKGHSHVYWYRQLPEEGLKFMVYLQKENIIDESGMPKERFSAEFPKEGPSILRIQQVVRGDSAAYFCASSQTRQETQYFGPGTRLLVL.

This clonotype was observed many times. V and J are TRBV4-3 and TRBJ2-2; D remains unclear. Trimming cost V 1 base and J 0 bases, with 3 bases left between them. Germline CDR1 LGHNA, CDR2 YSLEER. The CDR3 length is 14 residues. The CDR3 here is CASSQAANTGELFF. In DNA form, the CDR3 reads TGCGCCAGCAGCCAAGCGGCGAACACCGGGGAGCTGTTTTTT.

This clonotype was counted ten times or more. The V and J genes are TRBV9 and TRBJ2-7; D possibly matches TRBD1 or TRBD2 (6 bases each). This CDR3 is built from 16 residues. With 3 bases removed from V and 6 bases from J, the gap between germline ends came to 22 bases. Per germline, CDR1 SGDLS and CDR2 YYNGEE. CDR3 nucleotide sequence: TGTGCCAGCAGCGGGTCGGGGCTGAGACTAGGGGGCGAGCAGTACTTC. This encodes CASSGSGLRLGGEQYF.

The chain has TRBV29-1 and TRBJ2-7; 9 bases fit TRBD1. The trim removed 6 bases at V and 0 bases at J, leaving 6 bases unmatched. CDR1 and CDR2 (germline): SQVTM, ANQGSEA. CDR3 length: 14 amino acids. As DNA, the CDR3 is TGCAGCGTCCGACGGGACAGGGTCTCCTACGAGCAGTACTTC. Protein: CSVRRDRVSYEQYF.

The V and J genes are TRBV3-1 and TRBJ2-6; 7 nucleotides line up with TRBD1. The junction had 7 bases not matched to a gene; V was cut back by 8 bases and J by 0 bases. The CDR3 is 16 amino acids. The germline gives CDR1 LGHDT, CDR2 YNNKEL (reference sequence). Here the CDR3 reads CASGRQGYSGANVLTF. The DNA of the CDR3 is TGTGCCAGCGGGAGACAGGGATACTCTGGGGCCAACGTCCTGACTTTC.

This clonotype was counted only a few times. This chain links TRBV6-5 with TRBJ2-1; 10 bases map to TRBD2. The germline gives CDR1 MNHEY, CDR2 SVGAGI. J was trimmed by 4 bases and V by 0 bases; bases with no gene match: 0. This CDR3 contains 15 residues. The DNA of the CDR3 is TGTGCCAGCAGTTACTCTAGCGGGGGGTACAATGAGCAGTTCTTC. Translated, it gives CASSYSSGGYNEQFF.